The 3 T cell receptor beta chains presented below share a single source sample, sequenced in a study of T cells after posttransplantation cyclophosphamide listed by TCRdb under 2016. The library came from the immunoSEQ multiplex PCR assay. TCRdb stores this immuneACCESS table with in-frame sequences only. Part of the clones is absent; in the studies checked, under half of the shortfall reflects unresolved V genes, and no reason is known for the rest. This sample gives some 47,000 clones in total; about 86% of them show up just once. 2.5% to 3% of the sample goes to the ten largest clones. Sequenced material: PBMCs. Receptors originate from a man aged 30 to 45 with a blood cancer, CMV-positive, and with a related stem cell donor.

This clone has only one observation. The rearrangement joins TRBV6-5 to TRBJ2-7, with 7 positions matching TRBD2. J gave up 0 bases and V 7 bases, and 3 bases lay outside the gene matches. CDR1 and CDR2 from the germline V gene are MNHEY and SVGAGI. This CDR3 has 13 residues. This chain's CDR3 is CASTPGGSYEQYF. The CDR3 nucleotides are TGTGCCAGCACACCGGGGGGCTCCTACGAGCAGTACTTC.

The table lists this clone with a count of one. This chain joins TRBV18 and TRBJ1-2, with 7 positions matching TRBD1. This CDR3 is built from 15 residues. The germline gives CDR1 KGHSH, CDR2 LQKENI. The J segment lost 4 bases and the V segment lost 3 bases, leaving 8 bases of the junction unmatched. CDR3 residues: CASSPPGGDSYGYTF. The CDR3 nucleotides read TGTGCCAGCTCACCTCCGGGGGGGGACAGCTATGGCTACACCTTC.

The genes are TRBV4-2 and TRBJ1-4; TRBD1 is a possible D gene (5 bases). The CDR3 extends over 15 amino acids. Germline V gives CDR1 LGHNA, CDR2 YNFKEQ. With 6 bases removed from V and 7 bases from J, the gap between germline ends came to 18 bases. The CDR3 loop is CASSVTGDLSEKLFF. CDR3 coding DNA: TGTGCCAGCAGTGTTACGGGGGACCTTAGTGAAAAACTGTTTTTT.